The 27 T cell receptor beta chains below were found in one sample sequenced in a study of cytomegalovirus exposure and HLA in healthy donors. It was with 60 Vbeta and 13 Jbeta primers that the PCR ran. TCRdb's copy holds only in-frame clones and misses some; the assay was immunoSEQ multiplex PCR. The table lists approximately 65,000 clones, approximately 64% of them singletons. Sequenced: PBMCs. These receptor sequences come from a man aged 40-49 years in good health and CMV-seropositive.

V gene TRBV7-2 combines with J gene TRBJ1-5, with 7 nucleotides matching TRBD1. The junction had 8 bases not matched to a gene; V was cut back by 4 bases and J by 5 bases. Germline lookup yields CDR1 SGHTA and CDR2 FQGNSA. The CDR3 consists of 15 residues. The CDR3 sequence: CASSSTTGTHQPQHF. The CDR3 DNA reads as TGTGCCAGCAGCTCAACGACAGGGACGCATCAGCCCCAGCATTTT.

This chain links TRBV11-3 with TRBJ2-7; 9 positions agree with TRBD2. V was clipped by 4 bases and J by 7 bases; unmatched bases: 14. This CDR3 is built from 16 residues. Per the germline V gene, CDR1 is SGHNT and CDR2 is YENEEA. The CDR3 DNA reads TGTGCCAGCAGCTCTAGACAGGCGGGAGGGACGGAAGAGCAGTACTTC. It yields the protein CASSSRQAGGTEEQYF. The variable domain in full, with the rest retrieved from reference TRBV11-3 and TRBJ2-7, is EAGVVQSPRYKIIEKKQPVAFWCNPISGHNTLYWYLQNLGQGPELLIRYENEEAVDDSQLPKDRFSAERLKGVDSTLKIQPAELGDSAVYLCASSSRQAGGTEEQYFGPGTRLTVT.

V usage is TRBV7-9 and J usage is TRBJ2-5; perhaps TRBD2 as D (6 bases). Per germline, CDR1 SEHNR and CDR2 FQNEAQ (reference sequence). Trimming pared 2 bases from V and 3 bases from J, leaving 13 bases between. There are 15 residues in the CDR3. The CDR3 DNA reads TGTGCCAGCAGCTTATATGGCGGGAAAGAAGAGACCCAGTACTTC. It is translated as CASSLYGGKEETQYF.

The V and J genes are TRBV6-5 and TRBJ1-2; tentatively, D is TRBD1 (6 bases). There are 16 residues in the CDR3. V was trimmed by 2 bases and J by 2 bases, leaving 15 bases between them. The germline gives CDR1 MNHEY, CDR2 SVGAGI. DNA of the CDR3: TGTGCCAGCAGTTACCTACAGGGTCTCACAAACTATGGCTACACCTTC. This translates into CASSYLQGLTNYGYTF.

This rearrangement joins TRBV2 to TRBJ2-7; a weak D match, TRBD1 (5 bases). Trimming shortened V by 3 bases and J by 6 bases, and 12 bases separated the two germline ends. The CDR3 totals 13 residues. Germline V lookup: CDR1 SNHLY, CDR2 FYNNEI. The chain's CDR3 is CASSEDPTGEQYF. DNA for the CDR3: TGTGCCAGCAGTGAGGACCCAACAGGCGAGCAGTACTTC.

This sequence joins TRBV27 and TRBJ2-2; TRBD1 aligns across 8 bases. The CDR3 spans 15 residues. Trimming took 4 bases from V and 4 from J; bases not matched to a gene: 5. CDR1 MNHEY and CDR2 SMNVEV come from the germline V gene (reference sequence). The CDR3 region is CASSWDRTTTGELFF. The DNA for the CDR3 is TGTGCCAGCAGTTGGGACAGGACTACCACCGGGGAGCTGTTTTTT.

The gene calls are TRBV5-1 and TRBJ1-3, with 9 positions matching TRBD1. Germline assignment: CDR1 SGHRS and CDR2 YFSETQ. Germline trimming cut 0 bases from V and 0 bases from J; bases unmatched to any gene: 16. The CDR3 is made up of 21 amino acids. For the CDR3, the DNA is TGCGCCAGCAGCTTGGGTGCGACAACAGGGGGCGCGGGGCTCTCTGGAAACACCATATATTTT. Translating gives CASSLGATTGGAGLSGNTIYF.

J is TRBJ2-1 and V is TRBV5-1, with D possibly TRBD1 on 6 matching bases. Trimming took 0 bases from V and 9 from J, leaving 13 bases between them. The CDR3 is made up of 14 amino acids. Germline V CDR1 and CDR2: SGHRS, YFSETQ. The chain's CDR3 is CASSLARTAPEQFF. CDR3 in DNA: TGCGCCAGCAGCTTGGCCCGGACAGCCCCTGAGCAGTTCTTC.

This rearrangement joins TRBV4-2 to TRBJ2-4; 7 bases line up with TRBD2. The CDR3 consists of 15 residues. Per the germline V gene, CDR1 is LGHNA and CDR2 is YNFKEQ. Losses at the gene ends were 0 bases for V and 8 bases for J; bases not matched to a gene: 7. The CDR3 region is CASSQDWFREDIQYF. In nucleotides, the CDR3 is TGTGCCAGCAGCCAAGACTGGTTTCGGGAGGACATTCAGTACTTC.

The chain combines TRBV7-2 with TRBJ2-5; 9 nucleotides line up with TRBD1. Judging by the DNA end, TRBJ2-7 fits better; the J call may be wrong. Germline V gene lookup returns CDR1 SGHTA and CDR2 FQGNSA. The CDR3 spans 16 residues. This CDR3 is CASSLATGGSAYEQYF. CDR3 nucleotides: TGTGCCAGCAGCTTGGCAACAGGGGGCTCAGCCTACGAGCAGTACTTC.

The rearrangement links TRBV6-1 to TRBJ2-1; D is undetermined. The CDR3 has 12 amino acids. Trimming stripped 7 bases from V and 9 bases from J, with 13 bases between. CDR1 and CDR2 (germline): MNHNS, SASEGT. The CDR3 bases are TGTGCCAGCAACCAAATCGGCGGTGAGCAGTTCTTC. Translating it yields CASNQIGGEQFF.

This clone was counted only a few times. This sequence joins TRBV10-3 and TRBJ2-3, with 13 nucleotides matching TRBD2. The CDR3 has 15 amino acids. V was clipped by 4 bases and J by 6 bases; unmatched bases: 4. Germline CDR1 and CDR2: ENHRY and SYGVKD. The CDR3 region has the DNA TGTGCCATCAGTGGTGGACTAGCGGGGGTGGATACGCAGTATTTT. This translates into CAISGGLAGVDTQYF.

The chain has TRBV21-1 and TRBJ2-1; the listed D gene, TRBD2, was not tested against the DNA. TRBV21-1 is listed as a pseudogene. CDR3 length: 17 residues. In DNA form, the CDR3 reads TGTGCCAGCAGCAAGCTAGCGGGGGAGAGCTCCTACAATGAGCAGTTCTTC. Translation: CASSKLAGESSYNEQFF.

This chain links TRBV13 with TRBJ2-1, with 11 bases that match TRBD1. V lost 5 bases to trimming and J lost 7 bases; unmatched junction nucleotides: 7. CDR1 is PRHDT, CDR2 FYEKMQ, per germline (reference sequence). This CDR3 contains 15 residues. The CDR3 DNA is TGTGCCAGCAGCGTCCGGGACAGGGGGGAGAATGAGCAGTTCTTC. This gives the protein CASSVRDRGENEQFF.

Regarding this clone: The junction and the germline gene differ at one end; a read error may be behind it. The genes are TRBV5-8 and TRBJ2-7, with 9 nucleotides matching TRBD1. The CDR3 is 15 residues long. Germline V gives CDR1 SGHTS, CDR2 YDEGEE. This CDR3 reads CASSFPGQGSSEQYF. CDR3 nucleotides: TGTGCCAGCAGCTTCCCGGGACAGGGCTCCTCCGAGCAGTACTTC.

As DNA, the CDR3 is TGTGCCAGCAGCCAAGAATATAGGTCAGGGGGTGAAGCTTTCTTT. It yields the protein CASSQEYRSGGEAFF. The V and J genes are TRBV4-2 and TRBJ1-1; 7 positions agree with TRBD1. With 0 bases clipped from V and 7 bases from J, the junction kept 8 bases outside the gene matches. The CDR3 sequence is 15 residues long. In germline, CDR1 is LGHNA, CDR2 YNFKEQ.

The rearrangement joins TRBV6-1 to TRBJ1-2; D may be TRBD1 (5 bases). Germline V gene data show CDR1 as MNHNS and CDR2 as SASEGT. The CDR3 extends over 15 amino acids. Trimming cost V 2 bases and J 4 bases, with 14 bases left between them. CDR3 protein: CASSEQGGGGYGYTF. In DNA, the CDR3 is TGTGCCAGCAGTGAACAGGGAGGTGGGGGCTATGGCTACACCTTC.

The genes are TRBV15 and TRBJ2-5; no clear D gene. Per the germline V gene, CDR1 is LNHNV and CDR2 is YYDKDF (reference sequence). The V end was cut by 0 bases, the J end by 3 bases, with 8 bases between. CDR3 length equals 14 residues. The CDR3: CATSRDRGEETQYF. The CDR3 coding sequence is TGTGCCACCAGCAGAGATAGAGGTGAAGAGACCCAGTACTTC. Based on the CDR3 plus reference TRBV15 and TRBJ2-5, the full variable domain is DAMVIQNPRYQVTQFGKPVTLSCSQTLNHNVMYWYQQKSSQAPKLLFHYYDKDFNNEADTPDNFQSRRPNTSFCFLDIRSPGLGDTAMYLCATSRDRGEETQYFGPGTRLLVL.

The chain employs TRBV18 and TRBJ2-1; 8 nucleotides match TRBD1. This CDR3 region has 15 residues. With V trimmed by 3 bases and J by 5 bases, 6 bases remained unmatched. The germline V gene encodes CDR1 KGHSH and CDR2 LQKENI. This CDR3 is CASSPGQGDNNEQFF. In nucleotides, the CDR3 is TGTGCCAGCTCACCCGGACAGGGCGATAACAATGAGCAGTTCTTC.

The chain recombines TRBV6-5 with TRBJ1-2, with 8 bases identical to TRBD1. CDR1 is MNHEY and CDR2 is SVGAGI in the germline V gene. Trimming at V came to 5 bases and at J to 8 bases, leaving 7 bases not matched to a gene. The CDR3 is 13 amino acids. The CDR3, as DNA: TGTGCCAGCAGTCGCGGACAGGGCGACGGCTACACCTTC. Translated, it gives CASSRGQGDGYTF.

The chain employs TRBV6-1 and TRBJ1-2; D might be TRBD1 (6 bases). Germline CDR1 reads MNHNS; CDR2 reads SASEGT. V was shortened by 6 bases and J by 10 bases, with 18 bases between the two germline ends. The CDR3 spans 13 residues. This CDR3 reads CASRTPGGPPYTF. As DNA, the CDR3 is TGTGCCAGCAGGACACCGGGGGGCCCGCCCTACACCTTC.

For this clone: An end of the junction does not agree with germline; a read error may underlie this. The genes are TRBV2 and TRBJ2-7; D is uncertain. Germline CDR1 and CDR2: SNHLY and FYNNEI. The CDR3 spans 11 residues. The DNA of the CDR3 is TGTGCCAGCCGTGAGGCTTACGAGCAGTACTTC. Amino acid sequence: CASREAYEQYF.

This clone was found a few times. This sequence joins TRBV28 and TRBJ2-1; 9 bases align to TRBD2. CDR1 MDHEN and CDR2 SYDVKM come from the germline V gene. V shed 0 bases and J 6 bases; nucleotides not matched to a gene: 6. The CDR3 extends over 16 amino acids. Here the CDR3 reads CASSLWGGRGGNEQFF. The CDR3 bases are TGTGCCAGCAGTTTATGGGGCGGGAGGGGTGGCAATGAGCAGTTCTTC.

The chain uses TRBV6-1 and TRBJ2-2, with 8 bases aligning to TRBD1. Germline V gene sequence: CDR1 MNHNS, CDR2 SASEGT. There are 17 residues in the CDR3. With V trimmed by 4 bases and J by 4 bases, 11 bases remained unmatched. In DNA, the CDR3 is TGTGCCAGCAGTGGACAGGGGACTTCGGAGGCCACCGGGGAGCTGTTTTTT. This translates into CASSGQGTSEATGELFF.

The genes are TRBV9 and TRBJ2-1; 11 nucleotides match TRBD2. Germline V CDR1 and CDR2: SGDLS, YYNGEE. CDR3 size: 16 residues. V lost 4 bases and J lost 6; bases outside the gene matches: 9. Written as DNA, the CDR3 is TGTGCCAGCAGCCCAGGTCTAGCGGGGGGAACCAATGAGCAGTTCTTC. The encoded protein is CASSPGLAGGTNEQFF.

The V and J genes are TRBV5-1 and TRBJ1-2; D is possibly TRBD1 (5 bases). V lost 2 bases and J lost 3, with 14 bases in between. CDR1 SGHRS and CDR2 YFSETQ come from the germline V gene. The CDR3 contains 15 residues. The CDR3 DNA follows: TGCGCCAGCAGCTTCGACAGTCAAGCCCACTATGGCTACACCTTC. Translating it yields CASSFDSQAHYGYTF.

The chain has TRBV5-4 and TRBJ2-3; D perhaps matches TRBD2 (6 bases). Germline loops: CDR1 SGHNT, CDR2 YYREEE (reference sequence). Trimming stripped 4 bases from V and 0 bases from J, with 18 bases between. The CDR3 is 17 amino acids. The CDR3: CASSPVYTGTSTDTQYF. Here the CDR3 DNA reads TGTGCCAGCAGCCCAGTTTATACCGGGACTAGCACAGATACGCAGTATTTT.